The 30 T cell receptor beta chains listed next were all sequenced from one sample in a study of OX40 agonist ivuxolimab in advanced cancers. TCRdb's table, derived via immunoSEQ multiplex PCR, lists solely in-frame clones and lacks some. Among fewer than 85,000 clones listed, 85% were seen once. Sequences were derived from CD4+ or CD8+ T cells sorted from blood, sampled in a trial of the OX40 agonist ivuxolimab. These receptors came from an adult with an advanced solid tumor such as melanoma, head and neck, liver or kidney cancer.

V usage is TRBV5-1 and J usage is TRBJ2-5, with a possible D match to TRBD2 (6 bases). Germline values: CDR1 SGHRS, CDR2 YFSETQ. The V gene lost 6 bases and the J gene lost 4 bases, with 16 bases spanning the gap. The CDR3 is made up of 14 amino acids. The CDR3 nucleotides read TGCGCCAGCACCAAGGTGGGGGGTGTAGAGACCCAGTACTTC. This translates into CASTKVGGVETQYF.

This sequence joins TRBV28 and TRBJ1-1, with TRBD1 matching 7 bases. The J segment lost 5 bases and the V segment lost 7 bases, leaving 16 bases of the junction unmatched. Looked up from germline, CDR1 is MDHEN and CDR2 is SYDVKM. The CDR3 consists of 16 residues. This CDR3 reads CASTDPPRTGETEAFF. The CDR3 DNA is TGTGCCAGCACCGACCCCCCACGGACAGGTGAAACTGAAGCTTTCTTT.

V is TRBV18 and J is TRBJ2-7; 7 bases are a match to TRBD1. The germline V gene encodes CDR1 KGHSH and CDR2 LQKENI. This CDR3 has 14 amino acids. V trimming: 6 bases; J trimming: 6 bases; junction bases outside the gene matches: 11. This chain's CDR3 is CASSQQGMESEQYF. The CDR3, as DNA: TGTGCCAGCTCTCAACAGGGGATGGAGAGCGAGCAGTACTTC.

V usage is TRBV5-1 and J usage is TRBJ2-1; D perhaps matches TRBD2 (5 bases). Trimming left V 0 bases short and J 8 bases short, with 21 bases between. The CDR3 has 17 amino acids. Per germline, CDR1 SGHRS and CDR2 YFSETQ. The CDR3 reads CASSLETTNDFSYEQFF. The CDR3 DNA reads TGCGCCAGCAGCTTGGAAACGACTAATGACTTTTCTTATGAGCAGTTCTTC.

Here the CDR3 reads CASSLVGLASDTQYF. The CDR3 nucleotides read TGTGCCAGCAGCTTAGTAGGACTAGCGTCTGATACGCAGTATTTT. This chain links TRBV7-6 with TRBJ2-3, with 9 bases identical to TRBD2. CDR1 is SGHVS and CDR2 is FNYEAQ in the germline V gene. Trimming removed 1 base from V and 6 bases from J; junction bases left unmatched: 5. This CDR3 spans 15 amino acids.

V is TRBV30 and J is TRBJ2-7; 12 bases line up with TRBD2. The germline V gene has CDR1 GTSNPN and CDR2 SVGIG (reference sequence). The CDR3 contains 16 residues. The V segment lost 0 bases and the J segment 6 bases; nucleotides outside the gene matches: 9. The CDR3 region is CAWSVSSGGAFPEQYF. The CDR3 bases are TGTGCCTGGAGTGTGTCTAGCGGGGGGGCCTTCCCCGAGCAGTACTTC.

This clone was recorded a few times. V and J are TRBV5-1 and TRBJ2-2, with TRBD2 matching over 15 bases. The CDR3 is 17 amino acids. From germline, CDR1 is SGHRS and CDR2 YFSETQ. The V and J ends lost 3 bases and 6 bases, in that order; junction bases with no gene match: 6. In DNA, the CDR3 is TGCGCCAGCAGCTCGGGACTAGCGGGAGGTTTGGCCGGGGAGCTGTTTTTT. Residues: CASSSGLAGGLAGELFF.

This clone was found a few times. The chain combines TRBV19 with TRBJ2-3; 9 bases align to TRBD1. With 9 bases clipped from V and 2 bases from J, the junction kept 6 bases outside the gene matches. Germline lookup yields CDR1 LNHDA and CDR2 SQIVND (reference sequence). This CDR3 has 14 amino acids. CDR3: CASGTGRLTDTQYF. The CDR3 bases are TGTGCCAGCGGGACAGGGAGGCTCACAGATACGCAGTATTTT.

With regard to this clone: The junction and the germline gene differ at one end; a read error may be behind it. The chain is built from TRBV9 and TRBJ1-5; possibly TRBD1 for D (6 bases). The CDR3 length is 16 residues. CDR1 and CDR2 from the germline V gene are SGDLS and YYNGEE. In DNA, the CDR3 is TGTGCCAGCAGCGTATTAAAGCCGGGGACAAGGCCCCCCAGCTCCTTT. It is translated as CASSVLKPGTRPPSSF.

This rearrangement joins TRBV13 to TRBJ1-1; D unresolved. This CDR3 region has 13 residues. V gave up 5 bases and J gave up 1 base, with 8 bases separating them. Germline values: CDR1 PRHDT, CDR2 FYEKMQ (reference sequence). As DNA, the CDR3 is TGTGCCAGCAGCGCAACAAGGAACACTGAAGCTTTCTTT. Its protein product is CASSATRNTEAFF.

The chain recombines TRBV5-1 with TRBJ1-4, with D unclear. V lost 3 bases and J 0 bases, leaving 6 bases between the germline ends. The CDR3 runs 14 residues. Germline CDR1 reads SGHRS; CDR2 reads YFSETQ. CDR3 coding DNA: TGCGCCAGCAGCTCCAGCGCAACTAATGAAAAACTGTTTTTT. Residues: CASSSSATNEKLFF.

V usage is TRBV19 and J usage is TRBJ1-4; 9 nucleotides match TRBD1. The CDR3 is 15 residues long. V lost 5 bases, J lost 7 bases, and 8 bases stayed unmatched. The germline CDR1 and CDR2 sequences are LNHDA and SQIVND (reference sequence). The CDR3 DNA reads TGTGCCAGTAGTCTCCAAACAGGGGGCCTTGAAAAACTGTTTTTT. Protein: CASSLQTGGLEKLFF.

This chain links TRBV5-1 with TRBJ2-2; a weak D match, TRBD2 (5 bases). CDR1 and CDR2 (germline): SGHRS, YFSETQ. V was cut by 4 bases and J by 3 bases, with 13 bases left in between. CDR3 length: 15 residues. The CDR3 spells CASSPAPRDTGELFF. CDR3 DNA sequence: TGCGCCAGCAGCCCAGCCCCGAGGGACACCGGGGAGCTGTTTTTT. The full variable domain, its missing parts supplied by reference TRBV5-1 and TRBJ2-2, is KAGVTQTPRYLIKTRGQQVTLSCSPISGHRSVSWYQQTPGQGLQFLFEYFSETQRNKGNFPGRFSGRQFSNSRSEMNVSTLELGDSALYLCASSPAPRDTGELFFGEGSRLTVL.

This clone was counted a few times. The rearrangement joins TRBV4-2 to TRBJ1-2, with unresolved D. In germline, CDR1 is LGHNA, CDR2 YNFKEQ. V lost 0 bases and J lost 2, with 4 bases in between. The CDR3 sequence is 13 residues long. The CDR3 is CASSQDQNYGYTF. In DNA form, the CDR3 reads TGTGCCAGCAGCCAAGATCAAAACTATGGCTACACCTTC.

The V and J genes are TRBV6-5 and TRBJ1-1, with D unclear. The CDR3 contains 13 residues. Germline V CDR1 and CDR2: MNHEY, SVGAGI. V was shortened by 2 bases and J by 4 bases, with 8 bases between the two germline ends. The CDR3 spells CASSYEQSTEAFF. The CDR3 bases are TGTGCCAGCAGTTACGAGCAGAGCACTGAAGCTTTCTTT.

The chain has TRBV5-1 and TRBJ2-7; D possibly uses TRBD1 or TRBD2 (6 bases each). The CDR3 runs 14 residues. The germline V and J ends were trimmed by 0 bases and 2 bases, with 9 bases remaining between them. Germline V gene data show CDR1 as SGHRS and CDR2 as YFSETQ. The CDR3 region is CASSLGGGPYEQYF. The DNA for the CDR3 is TGCGCCAGCAGCTTGGGAGGGGGGCCCTACGAGCAGTACTTC.

The genes are TRBV6-6 and TRBJ1-6; tentatively, D is TRBD1 (5 bases). Trimming took off 2 bases at V and 7 bases at J, with 15 bases between the two ends. This CDR3 is 16 amino acids long. The V gene's germline CDR1 is MNHNY and CDR2 SVGAGI (reference sequence). The CDR3 spells CASSYGRGGRNSPLHF. In nucleotides, the CDR3 is TGTGCCAGCAGTTACGGGAGGGGAGGCAGGAATTCACCCCTCCACTTT.

The chain combines TRBV11-2 with TRBJ1-2; 9 bases are shared with TRBD1. CDR3 length: 13 residues. CDR1 and CDR2 (germline): SGHAT, FQNNGV. Trimming cost V 3 bases and J 7 bases; bases outside gene matches: 3. Here the CDR3 DNA reads TGTGCCAGCAGCTTTACGGGACAGGGTGGCTACACCTTC. Translated: CASSFTGQGGYTF. The variable domain in full, with the rest retrieved from reference TRBV11-2 and TRBJ1-2, is EAGVAQSPRYKIIEKRQSVAFWCNPISGHATLYWYQQILGQGPKLLIQFQNNGVVDDSQLPKDRFSAERLKGVDSTLKIQPAKLEDSAVYLCASSFTGQGGYTFGSGTRLTVV.

In its sample, this clone was seen once. V gene TRBV28 combines with J gene TRBJ2-3; 8 bases are shared with TRBD2. Trimming cost V 3 bases and J 2 bases; bases outside gene matches: 7. The CDR3 is 16 residues long. The germline CDR1 and CDR2 sequences are MDHEN and SYDVKM. The CDR3 here is CASSFTSGYFTDTQYF. The CDR3 nucleotides read TGTGCCAGCAGTTTTACTAGCGGCTATTTCACAGATACGCAGTATTTT.

This clone was seen just once. The rearrangement uses TRBV18 and TRBJ1-1; D uncertain. Germline V gene sequence: CDR1 KGHSH, CDR2 LQKENI. The CDR3 sequence is 14 residues long. With 2 bases removed from V and 1 base from J, the gap between germline ends came to 8 bases. The CDR3 protein is CASSPAQTNTEAFF. CDR3 DNA: TGTGCCAGCTCACCAGCACAGACGAACACTGAAGCTTTCTTT.

The CDR3 reads CASSRGGMTEAFF. The CDR3 bases are TGTGCCAGCAGCCGGGGGGGCATGACTGAAGCTTTCTTT. V usage is TRBV27 and J usage is TRBJ1-1, with a possible D match to TRBD1 (6 bases). Germline V gene lookup returns CDR1 MNHEY and CDR2 SMNVEV (reference sequence). CDR3 size: 13 residues. The V end was cut by 6 bases, the J end by 5 bases, with 13 bases between.

The chain recombines TRBV7-2 with TRBJ1-4; D is perhaps TRBD1 (6 bases). CDR1 is SGHTA and CDR2 is FQGNSA in the germline V gene. The V gene lost 1 base and the J gene lost 7 bases, with 19 bases spanning the gap. The CDR3 runs to 17 residues. Here the CDR3 DNA reads TGTGCCAGCAGCTTAGTGGCGCGGAGAGGGGGAGCTGAAAAACTGTTTTTT. Translated: CASSLVARRGGAEKLFF.

The chain has TRBV4-2 and TRBJ1-6; D ambiguous. The germline V gene encodes CDR1 LGHNA and CDR2 YNFKEQ. V gave up 0 bases and J gave up 7 bases, with 13 bases separating them. The CDR3 runs 16 residues. This chain's CDR3 is CASSQDLRTENSPLHF. In DNA, the CDR3 is TGTGCCAGCAGCCAAGATCTCAGGACGGAGAATTCACCCCTCCACTTT.

This chain uses TRBV5-1 with TRBJ2-3; D may be TRBD1 (6 bases). Trimming shortened V by 1 base and J by 4 bases, and 10 bases separated the two germline ends. This CDR3 is 14 amino acids long. Germline V gene lookup returns CDR1 SGHRS and CDR2 YFSETQ. The CDR3 loop is CASSLSQGPDTQYF. The CDR3 DNA reads TGCGCCAGCAGCTTGTCACAGGGCCCAGATACGCAGTATTTT.

The V gene is TRBV7-3, the J gene TRBJ2-3, with unresolved D. CDR3 length: 14 amino acids. Germline CDR1 SGHTA, CDR2 FQGTGA. The V end was cut by 2 bases, the J end by 3 bases, with 9 bases between. The CDR3 is CASSLLLGTDTQYF. In DNA, the CDR3 is TGTGCCAGCAGCTTACTGCTAGGGACAGATACGCAGTATTTT.

This clone appeared a single time. This rearrangement joins TRBV9 to TRBJ2-7; D perhaps matches TRBD2 (6 bases). The CDR3 totals 15 residues. Trimming shortened V by 0 bases and J by 3 bases, and 13 bases separated the two germline ends. The germline gives CDR1 SGDLS, CDR2 YYNGEE. CDR3 amino acids: CASSVGGTYNYEQYF. CDR3 DNA: TGTGCCAGCAGCGTAGGCGGGACCTATAACTACGAGCAGTACTTC. The variable domain in full, completed from reference TRBV9 and TRBJ2-7, reads DSGVTQTPKHLITATGQRVTLRCSPRSGDLSVYWYQQSLDQGLQFLIQYYNGEERAKGNILERFSAQQFPDLHSELNLSSLELGDSALYFCASSVGGTYNYEQYFGPGTRLTVT.

The chain recombines TRBV19 with TRBJ1-5, with TRBD1 as a possible D gene (5 bases). V lost 1 base and J lost 7, with 14 bases in between. CDR1 LNHDA and CDR2 SQIVND come from the germline V gene (reference sequence). The CDR3 contains 15 residues. In DNA form, the CDR3 reads TGTGCCAGTAGTATAGGGATAGGGGTTGGGCAGCCCCAGCATTTT. Translated, it gives CASSIGIGVGQPQHF.

The chain links TRBV6-1 to TRBJ2-5, with D maybe TRBD2 (5 bases). V lost 5 bases and J lost 0, with 10 bases in between. The CDR3 has 14 residues. From germline, CDR1 is MNHNS and CDR2 SASEGT. CDR3 amino acids: CASSRGTDQETQYF. CDR3 bases: TGTGCCAGCAGTCGGGGAACCGACCAAGAGACCCAGTACTTC.

This sequence joins TRBV5-5 and TRBJ2-5, with 9 positions matching TRBD2. This CDR3 contains 15 residues. The V segment lost 0 bases and the J segment 4 bases; nucleotides outside the gene matches: 4. The germline CDR1 and CDR2 sequences are SGHKS and YYEKEE (reference sequence). In DNA form, the CDR3 reads TGTGCCAGCAGCTTGGCCAGCGGGGGGCTAGAGACCCAGTACTTC. This sequence encodes CASSLASGGLETQYF.

The rearrangement joins TRBV11-2 to TRBJ2-7; D gene unclear. Trimming removed 2 bases at V and 2 bases at J, with 7 bases between. CDR1 is SGHAT, CDR2 FQNNGV, per germline. The CDR3 extends over 13 amino acids. Here the CDR3 reads CASSLSLTYEQYF. CDR3 DNA: TGTGCCAGCAGCTTAAGCTTAACCTACGAGCAGTACTTC.